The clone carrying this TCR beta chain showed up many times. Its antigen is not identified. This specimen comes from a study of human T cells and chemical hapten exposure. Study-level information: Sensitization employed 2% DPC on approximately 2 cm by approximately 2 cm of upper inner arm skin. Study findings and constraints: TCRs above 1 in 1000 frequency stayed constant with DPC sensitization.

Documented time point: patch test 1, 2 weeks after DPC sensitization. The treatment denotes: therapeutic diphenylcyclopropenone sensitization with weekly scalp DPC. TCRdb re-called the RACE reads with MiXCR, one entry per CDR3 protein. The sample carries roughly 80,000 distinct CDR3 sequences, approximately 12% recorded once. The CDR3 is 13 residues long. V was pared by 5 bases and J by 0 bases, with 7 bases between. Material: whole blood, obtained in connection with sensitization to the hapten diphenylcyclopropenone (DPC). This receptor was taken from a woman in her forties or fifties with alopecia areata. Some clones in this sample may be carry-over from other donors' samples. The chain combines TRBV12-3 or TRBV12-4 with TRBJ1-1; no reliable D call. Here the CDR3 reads CASSKTLNTEAFF. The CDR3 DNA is TGTGCCAGCAGTAAGACGCTGAACACTGAAGCTTTCTTT.